The clone carrying this T cell receptor (beta chain) has only one observation. The sample is drawn from a study of T cell changes during pregnancy in multiple sclerosis. Libraries were prepared by immunoSEQ multiplex PCR; TCRdb keeps only in-frame clonotypes and omits some of them. The table lists 55,000 to 85,000 clones, more than 90% of them singletons, with 2% in the top ten. This specimen consisted of peripheral blood, obtained in the second trimester of pregnancy. The sequence derives from a female donor with multiple sclerosis, enrolled in a pregnancy study.

The CDR3 here is CASSPPLGGEETQYF. The CDR3 bases are TGCGCCAGCAGCCCACCACTTGGGGGGGAAGAGACCCAGTACTTC. This chain joins TRBV5-1 and TRBJ2-5, with TRBD2 identical over 7 bases. The CDR3 is 15 amino acids. Germline loops: CDR1 SGHRS, CDR2 YFSETQ. J was trimmed by 3 bases and V by 4 bases; bases with no gene match: 9.